This T cell receptor beta chain was recorded in a study of blood T cell repertoires in COVID-19. Study background: There were acute and convalescent COVID-19 samples, and they came from the United States, Italy and Spain. Sample material is recorded as cDNA or gDNA derived from T cells, B-cell-depleted T cells, or PBMCs.

V dropped 6 bases and J dropped 1; count of bases not matched to a gene: 6. Germline V lookup: CDR1 MNHEY, CDR2 SMNVEV (reference sequence). The CDR3 runs to 17 residues. Original methodology: Reference gene primer amplification yielded estimated nucleated cell counts. Clones were read by immunoSEQ multiplex PCR, and TCRdb kept only the in-frame ones, dropping some. That table furnishes V, J and clone size, whereas the DNA furnished D and trimming. Altogether over 150,000 clones are present, more than 70% being singletons, with the ten largest covering 12% to 15%. The origin of this receptor is a man between 18 and 35 years old with active or convalescent COVID-19. The sequencing input was peripheral blood. This rearrangement joins TRBV27 to TRBJ1-6, with 10 bases that match TRBD1. The CDR3 protein is CASRRDRGWSYNSPLHF. The DNA for the CDR3 is TGTGCCAGCAGGAGGGACAGGGGTTGGTCCTATAATTCACCCCTCCACTTT.